This T cell receptor beta chain was sequenced in a study of OX40 agonist ivuxolimab in advanced cancers. Study at large: Intravenous ivuxolimab at 0.01 to 10 mg/kg was given to patients every 2 weeks. Prior anti-PD-1, anti-PD-L1 or anti-CTLA-4 therapy was allowed; 40% had some.

Clones were sequenced by immunoSEQ multiplex PCR, and TCRdb holds only the in-frame ones, with some missing. The sample lists approximately 120,000 clones, around 93% occurring once. V was trimmed by 3 bases and J by 6 bases, leaving 11 bases between them. The CDR3 is 13 amino acids. CDR1 and CDR2 (germline): MDHEN, SYDVKM. The chain is built from TRBV28 and TRBJ1-1; D may be TRBD1 (5 bases). This TCR was sampled from an adult with an advanced solid tumor such as melanoma, head and neck, liver or kidney cancer. Material: CD4+ or CD8+ T cells sorted from blood, obtained in a trial of the OX40 agonist ivuxolimab. The CDR3 protein is CASSFGSRAEAFF. The CDR3 DNA reads TGTGCCAGCAGTTTTGGTTCCAGGGCTGAAGCTTTCTTT. Variable domain in full (rest from reference TRBV28 and TRBJ1-1): DVKVTQSSRYLVKRTGEKVFLECVQDMDHENMFWYRQDPGLGLRLIYFSYDVKMKEKGDIPEGYSVSREKKERFSLILESASTNQTSMYLCASSFGSRAEAFFGQGTRLTVV.